This passage covers 29 T cell receptor beta chains from one sample sequenced in a study of T cells in Graves' hyperthyroidism and ophthalmopathy. The source material, RNA transcripts, was used to amplify TCR beta CDR3 regions. Primed by the HTBI set, a first-round RT-PCR was run on the TCR CDR3. TCRdb re-called the multiplex PCR reads with MiXCR, one entry per CDR3 protein. Counted here are a few hundred thousand distinct CDR3 sequences, around 16% occurring once; the ten biggest clones make up about 7%. Sequencing input: blood. The receptors come from a woman in her 30s with Graves' hyperthyroidism.

This chain uses TRBV6-6 with TRBJ2-2; 7 nucleotides match TRBD1. CDR1 and CDR2 from the germline V gene are MNHNY and SVGAGI (reference sequence). J gave up 12 bases and V 0 bases, and 7 bases lay outside the gene matches. This CDR3 contains 14 residues. CDR3 amino acids: CASSYSGQGVKLFF. CDR3 coding DNA: TGTGCCAGCAGTTACTCGGGGCAGGGGGTTAAGCTGTTTTTT.

At least ten counts were recorded for this clonotype. J is TRBJ2-5 and V is TRBV30; D possibly corresponds to TRBD2 (6 bases). Trimming took 1 base from V and 4 from J, leaving 13 bases between them. Germline-derived CDR1 and CDR2 are GTSNPN and SVGIG (reference sequence). This CDR3 spans 14 amino acids. The CDR3 protein is CAWSGGRGTETQYF. CDR3 bases: TGTGCCTGGAGTGGTGGTCGGGGGACAGAGACCCAGTACTTC. Based on the CDR3 plus reference TRBV30 and TRBJ2-5, the full variable domain is SQTIHQWPATLVQPVGSPLSLECTVEGTSNPNLYWYRQAAGRGLQLLFYSVGIGQISSEVPQNLSASRPQDRQFILSSKKLLLSDSGFYLCAWSGGRGTETQYFGPGTRLLVL.

This clonotype was counted ten times or more. The rearrangement joins TRBV12-3 or TRBV12-4 to TRBJ1-4; 7 bases agree with TRBD1. The CDR3 has 20 residues. The V segment lost 1 base and the J segment 0 bases; nucleotides outside the gene matches: 14. CDR3 amino acids: CASSLGWGQPIATTNEKLFF. CDR3 bases: TGTGCCAGCAGTTTAGGCTGGGGACAGCCAATCGCAACAACTAATGAAAAACTGTTTTTT.

At least ten counts were recorded for this clonotype. The chain links TRBV7-9 to TRBJ2-7, with D unresolved. Germline assignment: CDR1 SEHNR and CDR2 FQNEAQ (reference sequence). V shed 2 bases and J shed 2 bases, with 16 bases lying between them. The length of the CDR3 is 16 residues. This CDR3 is CASSLFPPAVAYEQYF. CDR3 DNA: TGTGCCAGCAGCTTATTTCCCCCGGCGGTGGCCTACGAGCAGTACTTC. Full variable domain (rest looked up from reference TRBV7-9 and TRBJ2-7): DTGVSQNPRHKITKRGQNVTFRCDPISEHNRLYWYRQTLGQGPEFLTYFQNEAQLEKSRLLSDRFSAERPKGSFSTLEIQRTEQGDSAMYLCASSLFPPAVAYEQYFGPGTRLTVT.

Points on this clonotype: A junction end diverges from the germline sequence, so it may reflect a read error. V gene TRBV12-3 or TRBV12-4 combines with J gene TRBJ2-4; TRBD2 might be the D (5 bases). The CDR3 contains 15 residues. As DNA, the CDR3 is TGTTCCAGCAGTTTAGCGCCCCTAGCCAAAAACATTCAGTACTTC. It yields the protein CSSSLAPLAKNIQYF.

This clonotype was picked up many times. The chain employs TRBV5-1 and TRBJ2-7; 9 nucleotides agree with TRBD1. Trimming cost V 4 bases and J 4 bases; bases outside gene matches: 9. This CDR3 spans 15 amino acids. Germline V gene lookup returns CDR1 SGHRS and CDR2 YFSETQ. CDR3 loop: CASSLTSTGGYEQYF. The CDR3 DNA reads as TGCGCCAGCAGCCTAACGTCGACAGGGGGTTACGAGCAGTACTTC.

This clonotype occurred many times. The chain uses TRBV28 and TRBJ2-1; D uncertain. This CDR3 has 13 residues. V gave up 5 bases and J gave up 10 bases, with 15 bases separating them. Germline V gives CDR1 MDHEN, CDR2 SYDVKM. In DNA form, the CDR3 reads TGTGCCAGCAGTCCGCTTCCTTTTCGGGAGCAGTTCTTC. Translation gives CASSPLPFREQFF.

This clonotype has at least ten counts. The rearrangement links TRBV7-2 to TRBJ1-4; D remains unclear. Trimming left V 6 bases short and J 8 bases short, with 13 bases between. The CDR3 totals 13 residues. Per the germline V gene, CDR1 is SGHTA and CDR2 is FQGNSA. CDR3 coding DNA: TGTGCCAGCAGTACTGTCAAGGGAGAAAAACTGTTTTTT. Its translation is CASSTVKGEKLFF.

There are many counts of this clonotype. The V and J genes are TRBV3-1 and TRBJ1-2, with a possible D match to TRBD1 (6 bases). V lost 4 bases to trimming and J lost 2 bases, with 14 bases between them. The CDR3 length is 15 residues. Germline V gene data show CDR1 as LGHDT and CDR2 as YNNKEL (reference sequence). CDR3 coding DNA: TGTGCCAGCAGCCCTTACACAGGGAGGAACTATGGCTACACCTTC. The encoded protein is CASSPYTGRNYGYTF. The variable domain in full, completed from reference TRBV3-1 and TRBJ1-2, reads DTAVSQTPKYLVTQMGNDKSIKCEQNLGHDTMYWYKQDSKKFLKIMFSYNNKELIINETVPNRFSPKSPDKAHLNLHINSLELGDSAVYFCASSPYTGRNYGYTFGSGTRLTVV.

This clonotype came up many times. The chain carries TRBV11-2 and TRBJ1-5; 7 positions agree with TRBD1. The CDR3 spans 14 residues. The V gene's germline CDR1 is SGHAT and CDR2 FQNNGV. Losses at the gene ends were 5 bases for V and 3 bases for J; bases not matched to a gene: 4. CDR3 region: CASSRTGANQPQHF. The CDR3 nucleotides are TGTGCCAGCAGCCGTACAGGGGCCAATCAGCCCCAGCATTTT.

This clonotype came up a few times. The chain couples TRBV10-2 to TRBJ2-5; D remains unclear. Looked up from germline, CDR1 is WSHSY and CDR2 is SAAADI. CDR3 length equals 15 residues. Trimming shortened V by 0 bases and J by 5 bases, and 13 bases separated the two germline ends. As DNA, the CDR3 is TGCGCCAGCAGTGAGTCGAAAGTAGGTGCGGAGACCCAGTACTTC. Its translation is CASSESKVGAETQYF.

Notes on this clonotype: The junction departs from the called germline gene at one end, perhaps through a read error. The rearrangement uses TRBV19 and TRBJ2-7; no clear D gene. Germline CDR1 reads LNHDA; CDR2 reads SQIVND (reference sequence). CDR3 length equals 13 residues. The chain's CDR3 is CVSSIVPGLEQYF. In DNA, the CDR3 is TGTGTCAGTAGTATCGTACCCGGTCTCGAGCAGTACTTC.

In its sample, this clonotype was seen many times. The chain uses TRBV20-1 and TRBJ2-3, with 16 bases fitting TRBD2. V shed 2 bases, J shed 5 bases, and the junction held 7 bases outside the gene matches. The CDR3 totals 17 residues. In germline, CDR1 is DFQATT, CDR2 SNEGSKA (reference sequence). The CDR3 is CSARTGTSGRAGDTQYF. The CDR3 DNA follows: TGCAGTGCTAGAACCGGGACTAGCGGGAGGGCCGGAGATACGCAGTATTTT.

This clonotype was counted ten times or more. This chain connects TRBV30 to TRBJ1-5; D not certain. V was cut by 2 bases and J by 0 bases, with 8 bases left in between. This CDR3 contains 14 residues. Germline CDR1 reads GTSNPN; CDR2 reads SVGIG (reference sequence). The CDR3 bases are TGTGCCTGGAGTAAAGGCACTAGCAATCAGCCCCAGCATTTT. As protein: CAWSKGTSNQPQHF. Filled out from reference TRBV30 and TRBJ1-5, the complete variable domain reads SQTIHQWPATLVQPVGSPLSLECTVEGTSNPNLYWYRQAAGRGLQLLFYSVGIGQISSEVPQNLSASRPQDRQFILSSKKLLLSDSGFYLCAWSKGTSNQPQHFGDGTRLSIL.

This clonotype has a count of ten or more. The chain recombines TRBV6-5 with TRBJ2-7; 9 nucleotides align to TRBD2. V dropped 1 base and J dropped 2; count of bases not matched to a gene: 3. The CDR3 has 15 amino acids. CDR1 is MNHEY, CDR2 SVGAGI, per germline. The CDR3 DNA is TGTGCCAGCAGTTACTTGGGCGGGAGGGCCTACGAGCAGTACTTC. It codes for CASSYLGGRAYEQYF.

This clonotype showed up just a few times. The chain links TRBV20-1 to TRBJ1-1; 8 bases match TRBD1. Germline V lookup: CDR1 DFQATT, CDR2 SNEGSKA (reference sequence). The CDR3 covers 14 residues. After removal of 5 bases from V and 1 base from J, the junction contained 6 bases not matched to a gene. For the CDR3, the DNA is TGCAGTGCTGGACCAGGGGGCGCGAACACTGAAGCTTTCTTT. Amino acid sequence: CSAGPGGANTEAFF.

The V and J genes are TRBV7-9 and TRBJ2-4; tentatively, D is TRBD1 or TRBD2 (7 bases each). Trimming took off 1 base at V and 7 bases at J, with 17 bases between the two ends. Germline CDR1 is SEHNR and CDR2 is FQNEAQ (reference sequence). CDR3 length: 16 residues. The CDR3 reads CASSLVGEGAGNIQYF. The CDR3 coding sequence is TGTGCCAGCAGCTTAGTAGGGGAGGGGGCGGGGAACATTCAGTACTTC.

The sample holds many counts of this clonotype. The gene calls are TRBV5-1 and TRBJ2-7; D not resolved. Trimming took 0 bases from V and 0 from J, leaving 16 bases between them. This CDR3 spans 17 amino acids. Germline-derived CDR1 and CDR2 are SGHRS and YFSETQ. The CDR3 DNA is TGCGCCAGCAGCTTGGCGGGTCTAGAACCCCCCTCCTACGAGCAGTACTTC. Amino acids: CASSLAGLEPPSYEQYF.

This clonotype was seen more than once but under ten times. The chain carries TRBV4-2 and TRBJ2-1; a weak D match, TRBD2 (5 bases). The CDR3 sequence is 17 residues long. V was trimmed by 0 bases and J by 8 bases, leaving 20 bases between them. Germline lookup yields CDR1 LGHNA and CDR2 YNFKEQ. The CDR3 protein is CASSQDGSPDSPHEQFF. In DNA, the CDR3 is TGTGCCAGCAGCCAAGATGGGAGTCCTGATTCACCCCATGAGCAGTTCTTC.

This clonotype was counted between two and nine times. V is TRBV30 and J is TRBJ2-4; TRBD1 might be the D (5 bases). V was shortened by 1 base and J by 2 bases, with 15 bases between the two germline ends. Looked up from germline, CDR1 is GTSNPN and CDR2 is SVGIG (reference sequence). The CDR3 has 16 amino acids. The CDR3 sequence: CAWSGVRGPPKNIQYF. DNA for the CDR3: TGTGCCTGGAGTGGTGTTAGGGGCCCCCCCAAAAACATTCAGTACTTC.

Concerning this clonotype itself: Being one base from a much bigger clone, this may be a read error. This chain uses TRBV28 with TRBJ2-7; D is ambiguous. The CDR3 spans 12 residues. CDR1 and CDR2 (germline): MDHEN, SYDVKM. V lost 10 bases, J lost 1 base, and 11 bases lay in between. The CDR3 DNA follows: TGTGCCATCAGAATGGAATCCTACGAGCAGTACTTC. Amino acid sequence: CAIRMESYEQYF.

This chain uses TRBV27 with TRBJ2-5; D not certain. In germline, CDR1 is MNHEY, CDR2 SMNVEV (reference sequence). V was cut by 6 bases and J by 7 bases, with 12 bases left in between. The CDR3 spans 12 residues. The CDR3 is CASSPRMGTQYF. CDR3 bases: TGTGCCAGCAGCCCCCGAATGGGGACCCAGTACTTC.

This clonotype showed up many times. V usage is TRBV12-3 or TRBV12-4 and J usage is TRBJ1-2, with D tentatively TRBD1 (6 bases). Trimming pared 5 bases from V and 6 bases from J, leaving 13 bases between. The CDR3 has 13 amino acids. This CDR3 is CASSPTGQDGYTF. The CDR3 DNA is TGTGCCAGCAGTCCTACAGGGCAGGATGGCTACACCTTC.

This clonotype was recorded at least ten times. A read error is possible here, since a much larger clone lies one base away. The chain couples TRBV18 to TRBJ1-1; D unclear. The ends were cut back, 1 base at V and 1 base at J, with 4 bases in the middle. The CDR3 consists of 13 residues. Germline values: CDR1 KGHSH, CDR2 LQKENI. The chain's CDR3 is CASSPQWNTEAFF. CDR3 DNA sequence: TGTGCCAGCTCACCACAGTGGAACACTGAAGCTTTCTTT.

This clonotype was found many times. The chain couples TRBV12-3 or TRBV12-4 to TRBJ2-1, with 14 bases fitting TRBD2. The CDR3 contains 18 residues. V dropped 6 bases and J dropped 4; count of bases not matched to a gene: 11. The CDR3 reads CASSPSGGLAGAYNEQFF. The CDR3 DNA reads as TGTGCCAGCAGCCCGAGTGGGGGACTAGCGGGGGCATACAATGAGCAGTTCTTC.

The table lists this clonotype with a few counts. Since a much larger clone is just one base distant, this may be a read error. The chain recombines TRBV2 with TRBJ2-3, with a possible D match to TRBD1 (6 bases). Between the trimmed V and J ends, which lost 11 bases and 9 bases, there was a span of 18 bases. Per germline, CDR1 SNHLY and CDR2 FYNNEI. The CDR3 is 12 amino acids. The CDR3 spells CAGRLFDRTQYF. The CDR3, as DNA: TGTGCCGGCCGACTATTTGACAGGACGCAGTATTTT.

A remark on this clonotype: At one end, the junction sequence differs from germline, possibly due to a read error. V and J are TRBV24-1 and TRBJ1-2; D gene uncertain. Germline V CDR1 and CDR2: KGHDR, SFDVKD. The length of the CDR3 is 13 residues. The CDR3 sequence is CATSDLNNFGYTF. The CDR3 nucleotides read TGTGCCACCAGTGATTTGAATAACTTTGGCTACACCTTC.

To note about this clonotype: A much larger clone sits a single nucleotide away, making a read error possible. The gene calls are TRBV29-1 and TRBJ2-1; D may be TRBD2 (6 bases). CDR1 is SQVTM and CDR2 is ANQGSEA in the germline V gene. This CDR3 is built from 14 residues. Trimming left V 7 bases short and J 10 bases short, with 23 bases between. CDR3 residues: CSAARGSGTREQFF. CDR3 bases: TGCAGCGCCGCGAGGGGTAGCGGAACAAGGGAGCAGTTCTTC.

V gene TRBV6-1 combines with J gene TRBJ2-1; D gene uncertain. V was cut by 1 base and J by 9 bases, with 10 bases left in between. This CDR3 contains 13 residues. Germline loops: CDR1 MNHNS, CDR2 SASEGT. Here the CDR3 reads CASSEVTIAEQFF. CDR3 nucleotides: TGTGCCAGCAGTGAAGTTACGATCGCTGAGCAGTTCTTC.